A selection of T cell receptor beta chains follows, all from one sample in a study of beta chain features in type 1 diabetes. The repertoire was sequenced with immunoSEQ multiplex PCR; TCRdb's copy has only in-frame clones and lacks some. The sample lists under 950,000 clones, 17% occurring once. Source material: naive CD4+ T cells from blood. These receptors all stem from a woman aged 18-29 years in good health. The CDR3 runs from the conserved cysteine through the conserved F or W. A D gene is named only where the DNA matches it firmly. Size is stated for part of the rows, as once, few or many counts, or as a class when the clone is expanded.

clone size: few
D gene: .
J gene: TRBJ2-4
CDR3 length: 18
V gene: TRBV4-3
CDR3 DNA: TGCGCCAGCAGCCAAGATTTTTCGGGTCATTCGGCCAAAAACATTCAGTACTTC
CDR3 protein: CASSQDFSGHSAKNIQYF

clone size: .
D gene: .
J gene: TRBJ2-7
CDR3 length: 13
V gene: TRBV7-2
CDR3 DNA: TGTGCCAGCAGCACCTCGGTTAGTAACGAGCAGTACTTC
CDR3 protein: CASSTSVSNEQYF

clone size: few
D gene: TRBD1
J gene: TRBJ2-7
CDR3 length: 15
V gene: TRBV29-1
CDR3 DNA: TGCAGCGTTGAAATTGTACAGGGGGCTGCCTACGAGCAGTACTTC
CDR3 protein: CSVEIVQGAAYEQYF

clone size: many
D gene: .
J gene: TRBJ1-1
CDR3 length: 14
V gene: TRBV10-3
CDR3 DNA: TGTGCCATCAGCTGGACGGGGCTGAACACTGAAGCTTTCTTT
CDR3 protein: CAISWTGLNTEAFF

clone size: few
D gene: .
J gene: TRBJ2-5
CDR3 length: 13
V gene: TRBV10-3
CDR3 DNA: TGTGCCATCAGGGGGACTGTGACTGAGACCCAGTACTTC
CDR3 protein: CAIRGTVTETQYF

clone size: .
D gene: .
J gene: TRBJ1-1
CDR3 length: 13
V gene: TRBV5-1
CDR3 DNA: TGCGCCAGCAGCTTGCCAGGGCGGACTGAAGCTTTCTTT
CDR3 protein: CASSLPGRTEAFF

clone size: few
D gene: TRBD2
J gene: TRBJ2-3
CDR3 length: 13
V gene: TRBV10-2
CDR3 DNA: TGCGCCAGCAGATTAGCGGGAGCAGATACGCAGTATTTT
CDR3 protein: CASRLAGADTQYF

clone size: .
D gene: .
J gene: TRBJ2-7
CDR3 length: 12
V gene: TRBV5-4
CDR3 DNA: TGTGCCAGCAGCTTAACAGGCTACGAGCAGTACTTC
CDR3 protein: CASSLTGYEQYF

clone size: few
D gene: .
J gene: TRBJ2-7
CDR3 length: 13
V gene: TRBV19
CDR3 DNA: TGTGCCAGTAGTATACAGGGGCTGGACGAGCAGTACTTC
CDR3 protein: CASSIQGLDEQYF

clone size: .
D gene: .
J gene: TRBJ1-5
CDR3 length: 16
V gene: TRBV5-6
CDR3 DNA: TGTGCCAGCAGCTTGGTTCGGGGGCCAAGCAATCAGCCCCAGCATTTT
CDR3 protein: CASSLVRGPSNQPQHF

clone size: .
D gene: .
J gene: TRBJ2-5
CDR3 length: 13
V gene: TRBV7-8
CDR3 DNA: TGTGCCAGCAGCTCAGCAGACCAAGAGACCCAGTACTTC
CDR3 protein: CASSSADQETQYF

clone size: .
D gene: .
J gene: TRBJ1-5
CDR3 length: 14
V gene: TRBV2
CDR3 DNA: TGTGCCAGCAGCGGGCCTGGGGGCTATCAGCCCCAGCATTTT
CDR3 protein: CASSGPGGYQPQHF

clone size: .
D gene: .
J gene: TRBJ2-5
CDR3 length: 14
V gene: TRBV11-1
CDR3 DNA: TGTGCCAGCAGCTTAGCCGACAGGCATCGGACCCAGTACTTC
CDR3 protein: CASSLADRHRTQYF

clone size: .
D gene: TRBD2
J gene: TRBJ2-3
CDR3 length: 16
V gene: TRBV29-1
CDR3 DNA: TGCAGCGTTGACCGCGGGACTAGCATATCCACAGATACGCAGTATTTT
CDR3 protein: CSVDRGTSISTDTQYF

clone size: .
D gene: .
J gene: TRBJ1-1
CDR3 length: 16
V gene: TRBV6-5
CDR3 DNA: TGTGCCAGCAGTTACGGGGGGACTAACCTGAACACTGAAGCTTTCTTT
CDR3 protein: CASSYGGTNLNTEAFF

clone size: few
D gene: TRBD1
J gene: TRBJ1-2
CDR3 length: 13
V gene: TRBV10-3
CDR3 DNA: TGTGCCATGGCGGGACAGCTAAACTATGGCTACACCTTC
CDR3 protein: CAMAGQLNYGYTF

clone size: .
D gene: TRBD1
J gene: TRBJ2-7
CDR3 length: 18
V gene: TRBV7-3
CDR3 DNA: TGTGCCAGCAGCTTACCTAGGGACAGACCATTCGGCTCCTACGAGCAGTACTTC
CDR3 protein: CASSLPRDRPFGSYEQYF

clone size: few
D gene: .
J gene: TRBJ2-6
CDR3 length: 13
V gene: TRBV6-1
CDR3 DNA: TGTGCCAGCCGGGCCGCCGGGGCCAACGTCCTGACTTTC
CDR3 protein: CASRAAGANVLTF

clone size: .
D gene: TRBD1
J gene: TRBJ2-7
CDR3 length: 14
V gene: TRBV2
CDR3 DNA: TGTGCCAGCACTGAGACAGGGGGGGCCTACGAGCAGTACTTC
CDR3 protein: CASTETGGAYEQYF

clone size: .
D gene: .
J gene: TRBJ1-2
CDR3 length: 13
V gene: TRBV5-6
CDR3 DNA: TGTGCCAGCAGCTTGTCAGGGGTCCATGGCTACACCTTC
CDR3 protein: CASSLSGVHGYTF

clone size: .
D gene: .
J gene: TRBJ2-3
CDR3 length: 13
V gene: TRBV6-1
CDR3 DNA: TGTGCCAGCAGTGAAGGCGTATGGGATACGCAGTATTTT
CDR3 protein: CASSEGVWDTQYF

clone size: .
D gene: TRBD1
J gene: TRBJ1-5
CDR3 length: 16
V gene: TRBV4-1
CDR3 DNA: TGCGCCAGCAGCCAAGATCCCGGGACAGGGTTTCAGCCCCAGCATTTT
CDR3 protein: CASSQDPGTGFQPQHF

clone size: .
D gene: .
J gene: TRBJ1-2
CDR3 length: 14
V gene: TRBV6-1
CDR3 DNA: TGTGCCAGCAGTGATCTTCCGAAAATCTATGGCTACACCTTC
CDR3 protein: CASSDLPKIYGYTF

clone size: few
D gene: TRBD1
J gene: TRBJ2-3
CDR3 length: 13
V gene: TRBV5-6
CDR3 DNA: TGTGCCAGCAGCAGGCAGGGGGCAGATACGCAGTATTTT
CDR3 protein: CASSRQGADTQYF

clone size: few
D gene: TRBD2
J gene: TRBJ2-1
CDR3 length: 17
V gene: TRBV4-3
CDR3 DNA: TGCGCCAGCAGCCAAGATCTGGGCGGGAGGCACTACAATGAGCAGTTCTTC
CDR3 protein: CASSQDLGGRHYNEQFF

clone size: .
D gene: TRBD2
J gene: TRBJ2-5
CDR3 length: 13
V gene: TRBV6-5
CDR3 DNA: TGTGCCAGTCTCCGGGAGGTCGGAGAGACCCAGTACTTC
CDR3 protein: CASLREVGETQYF

clone size: few
D gene: TRBD2
J gene: TRBJ2-3
CDR3 length: 15
V gene: TRBV19
CDR3 DNA: TGTGCCACCCAGGCCGGGAGGAGAGTCACAGATACGCAGTATTTT
CDR3 protein: CATQAGRRVTDTQYF

clone size: few
D gene: TRBD1
J gene: TRBJ1-1
CDR3 length: 14
V gene: TRBV19
CDR3 DNA: TGTGCCAGTAGTAAGACAGGGGGCTACACTGAAGCTTTCTTT
CDR3 protein: CASSKTGGYTEAFF

clone size: .
D gene: TRBD2
J gene: TRBJ2-1
CDR3 length: 15
V gene: TRBV7-3
CDR3 DNA: TGTGCCAGCAGCATCTATAGCGGGAGTTACAATGAGCAGTTCTTC
CDR3 protein: CASSIYSGSYNEQFF

clone size: few
D gene: .
J gene: TRBJ1-2
CDR3 length: 13
V gene: TRBV2
CDR3 DNA: TGTGCCAGCAGTGAGGGGGGAGACTATGGCTACACCTTC
CDR3 protein: CASSEGGDYGYTF

clone size: .
D gene: TRBD1
J gene: TRBJ2-6
CDR3 length: 15
V gene: TRBV6-5
CDR3 DNA: TGTGCCAGCAGACAACAGGGGACAGGGGCCAACGTCCTGACTTTC
CDR3 protein: CASRQQGTGANVLTF

clone size: few
D gene: .
J gene: TRBJ2-1
CDR3 length: 16
V gene: TRBV27
CDR3 DNA: TGTGCCAGCAGTTCCCCACTAGTAAGGGCCTACAATGAGCAGTTCTTC
CDR3 protein: CASSSPLVRAYNEQFF

clone size: .
D gene: .
J gene: TRBJ2-1
CDR3 length: 15
V gene: TRBV5-1
CDR3 DNA: TGCGCCAGCAGACTGTCTGCCCGGGACTACAATGAGCAGTTCTTC
CDR3 protein: CASRLSARDYNEQFF

clone size: .
D gene: .
J gene: TRBJ1-3
CDR3 length: 15
V gene: TRBV7-6
CDR3 DNA: TGTGCCAGCAGCTTTGCCGGGACGGCTGGAAACACCATATATTTT
CDR3 protein: CASSFAGTAGNTIYF

clone size: few
D gene: .
J gene: TRBJ2-1
CDR3 length: 16
V gene: TRBV4-1
CDR3 DNA: TGCGCCAGCAGCCAAGGGCTCCTGAGCAGGGGTAATGAGCAGTTCTTC
CDR3 protein: CASSQGLLSRGNEQFF

clone size: .
D gene: .
J gene: TRBJ2-7
CDR3 length: 14
V gene: TRBV27
CDR3 DNA: TGTGCCAGCAGTTTAACCCCGGCGGAAAACGAGCAGTACTTC
CDR3 protein: CASSLTPAENEQYF

clone size: .
D gene: .
J gene: TRBJ2-7
CDR3 length: 16
V gene: TRBV27
CDR3 DNA: TGTGCCAGCAGTTTATCGCGATATAGGGGGTCCTACGAGCAGTACTTC
CDR3 protein: CASSLSRYRGSYEQYF

clone size: few
D gene: TRBD1
J gene: TRBJ1-2
CDR3 length: 16
V gene: TRBV6-6
CDR3 DNA: TGTGCCAGCAGCAACCGGGACAGGGGGCCTAACTATGGCTACACCTTC
CDR3 protein: CASSNRDRGPNYGYTF

clone size: .
D gene: .
J gene: TRBJ2-7
CDR3 length: 13
V gene: TRBV27
CDR3 DNA: TGTGCCAGCAGTAGCGGAGTCAACTACGAGCAGTACTTC
CDR3 protein: CASSSGVNYEQYF

clone size: .
D gene: TRBD1
J gene: TRBJ2-5
CDR3 length: 15
V gene: TRBV14
CDR3 DNA: TGTGCCAGCAGGAGGACAGGGGATTTAGGAGAGACCCAGTACTTC
CDR3 protein: CASRRTGDLGETQYF

clone size: few
D gene: TRBD2
J gene: TRBJ2-1
CDR3 length: 20
V gene: TRBV4-2
CDR3 DNA: TGTGCCAGCAGCCAAGATGGTCTGGGAAACATAGCGGGTTCCTACAATGAGCAGTTCTTC
CDR3 protein: CASSQDGLGNIAGSYNEQFF

clone size: few
D gene: TRBD2
J gene: TRBJ2-5
CDR3 length: 19
V gene: TRBV5-1
CDR3 DNA: TGCGCCAGCAGCTTGGGGGTGACTAGCTTTGGCGTCTACCAAGAGACCCAGTACTTC
CDR3 protein: CASSLGVTSFGVYQETQYF

clone size: few
D gene: TRBD1
J gene: TRBJ2-3
CDR3 length: 15
V gene: TRBV7-9
CDR3 DNA: TGTGCCAGCAGCTTAGCGTCGACAGGGTCAGATACGCAGTATTTT
CDR3 protein: CASSLASTGSDTQYF

clone size: .
D gene: .
J gene: TRBJ1-2
CDR3 length: 16
V gene: TRBV5-4
CDR3 DNA: TGTGCCAGCAGCTTGGATCTTCAGGGAGGTCAACGCGGCTACACCTTC
CDR3 protein: CASSLDLQGGQRGYTF

clone size: .
D gene: .
J gene: TRBJ2-7
CDR3 length: 12
V gene: TRBV5-1
CDR3 DNA: TGCGCCAGCAGCTTACCTCAGGGCGAGCAGTACTTC
CDR3 protein: CASSLPQGEQYF